This is a list of T cell receptor beta chains from one sample in a study of T cell repertoires in cytomegalovirus infection. MiXCR was run by TCRdb on the reads, yielding one entry per CDR3 protein. Seen here are about 250,000 distinct CDR3 sequences, approximately 7% observed once, and the top ten hold around 6%. Sequencing input: PBMCs. Receptor source: a human donor in good health (CMV status not recorded). Some clones in this sample may be carry-over from other donors' samples. Both conserved end residues are part of each CDR3.

TRBJ2-7,TRBV20-1,CSARDGTRVEQYF
TRBJ1-1,TRBV6-6,CASSYSNGPLHTEAFF
TRBJ2-5,TRBV29-1,CSAFSGHHQDLGETQYF
TRBJ1-2,TRBV4-2,CASSQEQGVNYGYTF
TRBJ1-2,TRBV5-1,CASSFTGLDGYTF
TRBJ1-1,TRBV29-1,CSVEREVNTEAFF
TRBJ2-7,TRBV6-5,CASSSSPTYEQYF
TRBJ2-1,TRBV6-2/TRBV6-3,CASIGAGATTYNEQFF
TRBJ1-5,TRBV20-1,CSARDGTGDNQPQHF
TRBJ2-5,TRBV5-6,CASSLPFQETQYF
TRBJ1-4,TRBV28,CASSLILKEKLFF
TRBJ1-1,TRBV20-1,CSARDPGTVYEAFF
TRBJ2-7,TRBV7-2,CASSLGGGPYEQYF